Below are 12 T cell receptor beta chains sequenced from a single sample in a study of T cell changes during pregnancy in multiple sclerosis. Profiling relied on immunoSEQ multiplex PCR, and the TCRdb table lists in-frame clones only, not all of them. The sample consists of under 30,000 clones, about 88% of them appearing once. Sequenced here: CD8+ T cells from peripheral blood mononuclear cells, sampled after pregnancy. Receptor source: a female donor with multiple sclerosis, enrolled in a pregnancy study.

The chain recombines TRBV7-3 with TRBJ2-5; 11 bases agree with TRBD1. Germline CDR1 and CDR2: SGHTA and FQGTGA. Germline trimming cut 5 bases from V and 5 bases from J; bases unmatched to any gene: 10. This CDR3 comprises 16 residues. CDR3: CASSAYGQGAGETQYF. The CDR3 nucleotides read TGTGCCAGCAGCGCATATGGACAGGGGGCAGGGGAGACCCAGTACTTC.

CDR3 bases: TGTGCCAGCAGCGGCAGCCAGGTCCCCTACGAGCAGTACTTC. Amino acids: CASSGSQVPYEQYF. The V call is TRBV6-1, the J call TRBJ2-7; no definite D call. The CDR3 has 14 amino acids. The germline V gene encodes CDR1 MNHNS and CDR2 SASEGT. V gave up 6 bases and J gave up 2 bases, with 14 bases separating them.

This chain connects TRBV7-9 to TRBJ2-7, with 9 bases lining up with TRBD2. The CDR3 runs 14 residues. Germline loops: CDR1 SEHNR, CDR2 FQNEAQ (reference sequence). The V gene end was trimmed by 3 bases and the J gene end by 6 bases; junction bases not matched to a gene: 6. The CDR3 reads CASSFLAGPLEQYF. The DNA of the CDR3 is TGTGCCAGCAGCTTCCTAGCGGGGCCTCTCGAGCAGTACTTC.

J is TRBJ2-2 and V is TRBV5-1; 8 bases are a match to TRBD1. V trimming: 0 bases; J trimming: 7 bases; junction bases outside the gene matches: 5. Germline V gene lookup returns CDR1 SGHRS and CDR2 YFSETQ. This CDR3 comprises 15 residues. This CDR3 reads CASSLDRGTGGELFF. The CDR3, as DNA: TGCGCCAGCAGCTTGGACAGGGGGACGGGCGGGGAGCTGTTTTTT.

This clone appeared once. The CDR3 nucleotides read TGTGCCAGCAGCCCCCAACCTACCTCCTACAATGAGCAGTTCTTC. Its translation is CASSPQPTSYNEQFF. V usage is TRBV6-4 and J usage is TRBJ2-1; unclear D gene. The V and J ends lost 6 bases and 0 bases respectively, with 12 bases between them. The CDR3 is 15 residues long. Germline V gene lookup returns CDR1 MRHNA and CDR2 SNTAGT.

This clone was seen just once. This sequence joins TRBV7-3 and TRBJ1-2, with no clear D. Trimming took 2 bases from V and 5 from J, leaving 9 bases between them. Looked up from germline, CDR1 is SGHTA and CDR2 is FQGTGA. The CDR3 length is 13 residues. For the CDR3, the DNA is TGTGCCAGCAGCTTAGAGGTCGGATATGGCTACACCTTC. The encoded protein is CASSLEVGYGYTF.

This chain uses TRBV6-4 with TRBJ2-1; 7 bases are a match to TRBD1. Germline CDR1 is MRHNA and CDR2 is SNTAGT. V lost 5 bases and J lost 5; bases outside the gene matches: 6. The CDR3 is 14 amino acids. Here the CDR3 reads CASSTTGINNEQFF. CDR3 in DNA: TGTGCCAGCAGTACGACAGGGATAAACAATGAGCAGTTCTTC.

The V call is TRBV28, the J call TRBJ2-7, with TRBD2 matching 7 bases. Germline-derived CDR1 and CDR2 are MDHEN and SYDVKM. V dropped 1 base and J dropped 0; count of bases not matched to a gene: 27. CDR3 length: 23 residues. As DNA, the CDR3 is TGTGCCAGCAGTTTATTTTCCCCCCCTACAGAAAGCGGGGTACCGAAGAGCTCCTACGAGCAGTACTTC. This sequence encodes CASSLFSPPTESGVPKSSYEQYF.

This clone was picked up one time. The chain uses TRBV28 and TRBJ1-1, with a possible D match to TRBD1 (6 bases). Per the germline V gene, CDR1 is MDHEN and CDR2 is SYDVKM. This CDR3 spans 16 amino acids. The V gene lost 3 bases and the J gene lost 4 bases, with 18 bases spanning the gap. CDR3: CASSFGYTGFVTEAFF. CDR3 sequence (DNA): TGTGCCAGCAGTTTTGGGTATACAGGGTTTGTCACTGAAGCTTTCTTT.

The genes are TRBV5-1 and TRBJ2-7; 7 bases are shared with TRBD2. Germline V gives CDR1 SGHRS, CDR2 YFSETQ. With V trimmed by 2 bases and J by 4 bases, 9 bases remained unmatched. The CDR3 loop spans 15 amino acids. CDR3 residues: CASSFGLADSYEQYF. DNA for the CDR3: TGCGCCAGCAGCTTCGGCCTAGCGGACTCATACGAGCAGTACTTC. The full variable domain, completed using reference TRBV5-1 and TRBJ2-7, is KAGVTQTPRYLIKTRGQQVTLSCSPISGHRSVSWYQQTPGQGLQFLFEYFSETQRNKGNFPGRFSGRQFSNSRSEMNVSTLELGDSALYLCASSFGLADSYEQYFGPGTRLTVT.

This clone was recorded once. The chain carries TRBV4-3 and TRBJ2-5; D is possibly TRBD2 (6 bases). Germline CDR1 LGHNA, CDR2 YSLEER. Trimming removed 4 bases at V and 5 bases at J, with 14 bases between. There are 14 residues in the CDR3. The CDR3 DNA is TGCGCCAGCAGCCCCCGACTAGAAGGGGAGACCCAGTACTTC. Protein sequence: CASSPRLEGETQYF.

The chain is built from TRBV7-9 and TRBJ2-1, with 7 bases aligning to TRBD1. The V and J ends lost 5 bases and 7 bases, in that order; junction bases with no gene match: 14. This CDR3 contains 16 residues. CDR1 and CDR2 (germline): SEHNR, FQNEAQ (reference sequence). For the CDR3, the DNA is TGTGCCAGCAGCCCTATAGACAGGGTGGTGGAAAATGAGCAGTTCTTC. It translates to CASSPIDRVVENEQFF. Variable domain in full (rest from reference TRBV7-9 and TRBJ2-1): DTGVSQNPRHKITKRGQNVTFRCDPISEHNRLYWYRQTLGQGPEFLTYFQNEAQLEKSRLLSDRFSAERPKGSFSTLEIQRTEQGDSAMYLCASSPIDRVVENEQFFGPGTRLTVL.